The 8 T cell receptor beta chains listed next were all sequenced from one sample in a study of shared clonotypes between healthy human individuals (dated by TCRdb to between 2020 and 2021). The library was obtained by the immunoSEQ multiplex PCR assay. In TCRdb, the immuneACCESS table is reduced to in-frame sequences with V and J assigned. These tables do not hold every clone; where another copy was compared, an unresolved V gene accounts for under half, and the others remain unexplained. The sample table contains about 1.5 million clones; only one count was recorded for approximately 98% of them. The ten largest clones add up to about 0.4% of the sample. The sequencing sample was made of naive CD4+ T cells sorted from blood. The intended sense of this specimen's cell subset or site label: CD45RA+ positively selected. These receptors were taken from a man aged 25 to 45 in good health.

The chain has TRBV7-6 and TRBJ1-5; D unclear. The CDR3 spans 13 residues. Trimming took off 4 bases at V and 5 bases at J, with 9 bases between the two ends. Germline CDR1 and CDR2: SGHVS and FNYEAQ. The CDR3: CASSSSEDQPQHF. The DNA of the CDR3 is TGTGCCAGCAGCTCCTCCGAGGATCAGCCCCAGCATTTT.

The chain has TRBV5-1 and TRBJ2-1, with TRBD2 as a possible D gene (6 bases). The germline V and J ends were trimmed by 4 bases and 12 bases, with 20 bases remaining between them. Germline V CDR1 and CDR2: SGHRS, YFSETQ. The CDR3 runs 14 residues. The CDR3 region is CASSPTATGVGQFF. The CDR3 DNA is TGCGCCAGCAGCCCGACCGCAACGGGGGTTGGGCAGTTCTTC.

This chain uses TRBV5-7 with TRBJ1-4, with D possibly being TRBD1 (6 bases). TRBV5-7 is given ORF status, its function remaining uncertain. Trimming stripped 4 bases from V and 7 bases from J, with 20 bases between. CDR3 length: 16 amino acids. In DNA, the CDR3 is TGTGCCAGCAGCCCAGGCCGGCGGACAGTCTGTGAAAAACTGTTTTTT. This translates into CASSPGRRTVCEKLFF.

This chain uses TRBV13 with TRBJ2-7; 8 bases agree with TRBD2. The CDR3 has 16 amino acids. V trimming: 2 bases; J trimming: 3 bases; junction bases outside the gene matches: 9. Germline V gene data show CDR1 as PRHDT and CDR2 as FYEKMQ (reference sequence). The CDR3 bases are TGTGCCAGCAGCTTAACTATTGCGGGAGGACGCTACGAGCAGTACTTC. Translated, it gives CASSLTIAGGRYEQYF.

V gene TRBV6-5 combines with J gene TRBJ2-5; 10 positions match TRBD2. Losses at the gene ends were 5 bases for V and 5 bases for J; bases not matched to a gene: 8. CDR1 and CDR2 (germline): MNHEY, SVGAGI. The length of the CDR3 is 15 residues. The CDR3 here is CASSPGTSVLETQYF. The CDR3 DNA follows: TGTGCCAGCAGTCCCGGGACTAGCGTCCTTGAGACCCAGTACTTC.

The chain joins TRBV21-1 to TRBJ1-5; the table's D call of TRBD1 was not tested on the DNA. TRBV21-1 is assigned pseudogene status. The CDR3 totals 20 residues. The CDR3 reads CASSKSDRDRRVGSNQPQHF. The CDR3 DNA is TGTGCCAGCAGCAAAAGCGACCGGGACAGGCGAGTTGGGAGCAATCAGCCCCAGCATTTT.

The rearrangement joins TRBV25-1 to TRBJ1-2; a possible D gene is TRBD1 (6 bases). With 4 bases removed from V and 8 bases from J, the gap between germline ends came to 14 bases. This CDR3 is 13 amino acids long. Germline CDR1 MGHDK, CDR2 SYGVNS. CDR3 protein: CASSATGPSGYTF. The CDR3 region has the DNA TGTGCCAGCAGTGCCACAGGGCCGAGCGGCTACACCTTC.

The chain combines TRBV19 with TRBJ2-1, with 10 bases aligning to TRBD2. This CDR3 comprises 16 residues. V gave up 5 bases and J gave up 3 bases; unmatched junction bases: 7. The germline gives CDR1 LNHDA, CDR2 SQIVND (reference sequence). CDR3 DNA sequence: TGTGCCAGTAGTGTACTCAGCGGGAGGGACTACAATGAGCAGTTCTTC. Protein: CASSVLSGRDYNEQFF.